Listed here are 27 T cell receptor beta chains from one sample, sequenced in a study of shared clonotypes between healthy human individuals. Profiled with immunoSEQ multiplex PCR; TCRdb holds only in-frame clones, not every one. The data show more than 400,000 clones, roughly 95% seen once. Material for sequencing was naive CD4+ T cells sorted from blood. Subset denoted: CD45RA+ positively selected. The receptors originated from a woman in her thirties in good health.

V is TRBV18 and J is TRBJ2-5; D is undetermined. Trimming took 6 bases from V and 1 from J, leaving 12 bases between them. The CDR3 contains 14 residues. Germline V gene data show CDR1 as KGHSH and CDR2 as LQKENI. The CDR3 DNA sequence: TGTGCCAGCTCGCCCCCCTGGACCCAAGAGACCCAGTACTTC. Its protein is CASSPPWTQETQYF.

The chain links TRBV5-1 to TRBJ2-5, with 8 bases fitting TRBD2. The CDR3 length is 14 residues. Losses at the gene ends were 4 bases for V and 2 bases for J; bases not matched to a gene: 4. CDR1 and CDR2 from the germline V gene are SGHRS and YFSETQ. The CDR3 nucleotides are TGCGCCAGCAGCCTACTAGCGGATCAAGAGACCCAGTACTTC. Translating it yields CASSLLADQETQYF.

The genes are TRBV19 and TRBJ2-5, with 7 bases fitting TRBD2. The germline V gene encodes CDR1 LNHDA and CDR2 SQIVND (reference sequence). CDR3 size: 18 residues. The trim removed 1 base at V and 6 bases at J, leaving 17 bases unmatched. CDR3 nucleotide sequence: TGTGCCAGTAGTATAGCCAACCTAGCGGTTGGACCCCCCAAGACCCAGTACTTC. Translation gives CASSIANLAVGPPKTQYF.

The chain carries TRBV7-9 and TRBJ2-7; D call uncertain. This CDR3 spans 12 amino acids. CDR1 SEHNR and CDR2 FQNEAQ come from the germline V gene (reference sequence). V was clipped by 5 bases and J by 3 bases, with 8 bases between them. CDR3: CASSHFGYEQYF. In DNA form, the CDR3 reads TGTGCCAGCAGCCACTTTGGCTACGAGCAGTACTTC. Using reference TRBV7-9 and TRBJ2-7 for the parts outside the CDR3, the full variable domain is DTGVSQNPRHKITKRGQNVTFRCDPISEHNRLYWYRQTLGQGPEFLTYFQNEAQLEKSRLLSDRFSAERPKGSFSTLEIQRTEQGDSAMYLCASSHFGYEQYFGPGTRLTVT.

V is TRBV18 and J is TRBJ2-7, with TRBD1 identical over 8 bases. V lost 6 bases and J lost 5; bases outside the gene matches: 9. There are 14 residues in the CDR3. Per germline, CDR1 KGHSH and CDR2 LQKENI. CDR3 coding DNA: TGTGCCAGCTCCCCCGGGACAGGTCCTGACGAGCAGTACTTC. Amino acids: CASSPGTGPDEQYF.

This clone was seen a single time. This sequence joins TRBV28 and TRBJ1-2, with 7 bases matching TRBD1. The germline V gene encodes CDR1 MDHEN and CDR2 SYDVKM. There are 12 residues in the CDR3. With V trimmed by 8 bases and J by 4 bases, 4 bases remained unmatched. CDR3 nucleotides: TGTGCCAGCGGGACAGTTTCCTATGGCTACACCTTC. It yields the protein CASGTVSYGYTF.

The chain carries TRBV2 and TRBJ1-6; tentatively, D is TRBD1 (6 bases). The germline gives CDR1 SNHLY, CDR2 FYNNEI. The V end was cut by 7 bases, the J end by 3 bases, with 10 bases between. The CDR3 sequence is 14 residues long. In DNA form, the CDR3 reads TGTGCCAGCACTTGGGACAACTATAATTCACCCCTCCACTTT. It codes for CASTWDNYNSPLHF.

This chain uses TRBV4-1 with TRBJ2-7; D is unclear. The germline V gene encodes CDR1 MGHRA and CDR2 YSYEKL. V lost 3 bases and J 0 bases, leaving 9 bases between the germline ends. The CDR3 has 14 residues. For the CDR3, the DNA is TGCGCCAGCAGCCATATCAGGAGCTCCTACGAGCAGTACTTC. Amino acids: CASSHIRSSYEQYF.

This clone was seen once. In the same sample, other DNA sequences code for this CDR3. The CDR3 spells CASSLTGNTEAFF. The DNA of the CDR3 is TGTGCCAGCAGCCTTACAGGTAACACTGAAGCTTTCTTT. The chain links TRBV28 to TRBJ1-1; tentative D call: TRBD1 (5 bases). The V gene's germline CDR1 is MDHEN and CDR2 SYDVKM. V lost 6 bases and J 2 bases, leaving 10 bases between the germline ends. The CDR3 is 13 amino acids.

This chain connects TRBV2 to TRBJ2-3; the match to TRBD2 covers 7 bases. The V gene's germline CDR1 is SNHLY and CDR2 FYNNEI. V was clipped by 7 bases and J by 7 bases; unmatched bases: 8. The CDR3 contains 13 residues. CDR3 nucleotide sequence: TGTGCCAGCAAGTGGGAGGGCCAGAATACGCAGTATTTT. Amino acid sequence: CASKWEGQNTQYF.

This chain joins TRBV19 and TRBJ2-7; TRBD1 aligns across 7 bases. This CDR3 has 12 residues. Germline V gene data show CDR1 as LNHDA and CDR2 as SQIVND (reference sequence). V was pared by 6 bases and J by 5 bases, with 4 bases of the junction left unmatched. Written as DNA, the CDR3 is TGTGCCAGTAGCCGTCAGGGGGACGAGCAGTACTTC. This encodes CASSRQGDEQYF. The full variable domain, with the rest looked up from reference TRBV19 and TRBJ2-7, is DGGITQSPKYLFRKEGQNVTLSCEQNLNHDAMYWYRQDPGQGLRLIYYSQIVNDFQKGDIAEGYSVSREKKESFPLTVTSAQKNPTAFYLCASSRQGDEQYFGPGTRLTVT.

The J gene is TRBJ1-2, the V gene TRBV5-1; D is undetermined. The CDR3 is made up of 14 amino acids. Germline assignment: CDR1 SGHRS and CDR2 YFSETQ. V lost 0 bases to trimming and J lost 7 bases, with 13 bases between them. The CDR3 region is CASSLAGHEGGYTF. The CDR3 DNA sequence: TGCGCCAGCAGCTTGGCGGGCCACGAGGGTGGCTACACCTTC.

The CDR3 here is CASSNSPSRGLGQPQHF. For the CDR3, the DNA is TGTGCCAGCAGCAACTCTCCGTCGAGGGGGCTTGGTCAGCCCCAGCATTTT. V usage is TRBV7-2 and J usage is TRBJ1-5; 7 positions agree with TRBD1. This CDR3 spans 17 amino acids. Germline CDR1 and CDR2: SGHTA and FQGNSA. The V segment lost 5 bases and the J segment 6 bases; nucleotides outside the gene matches: 16.

The CDR3 DNA reads as TGTGCCACAAGAGGGGGTTGGGCGGGGAACATTCAGTACTTC. This encodes CATRGGWAGNIQYF. The rearrangement links TRBV6-5 to TRBJ2-4; either TRBD1 or TRBD2 may fit D (6 bases each). Deletions cut 10 bases from V and 7 bases from J, with 20 bases between. CDR1 and CDR2 from the germline V gene are MNHEY and SVGAGI. CDR3 size: 14 residues.

The chain employs TRBV7-9 and TRBJ2-3, with TRBD2 identical over 14 bases. The CDR3 loop spans 19 amino acids. V lost 3 bases, J lost 0 bases, and 8 bases stayed unmatched. Germline V gives CDR1 SEHNR, CDR2 FQNEAQ (reference sequence). CDR3 nucleotides: TGTGCCAGCAGCTTGGCACCGGGACTAGCGGGAGCGAGCACAGATACGCAGTATTTT. It codes for CASSLAPGLAGASTDTQYF.

This clone was found once. The genes are TRBV6-1 and TRBJ1-5, with D hard to call. Trimming stripped 5 bases from V and 0 bases from J, with 5 bases between. The CDR3 length is 13 residues. Germline values: CDR1 MNHNS, CDR2 SASEGT. This chain's CDR3 is CASSKSSNQPQHF. CDR3 nucleotide sequence: TGTGCCAGCAGTAAGAGTAGCAATCAGCCCCAGCATTTT.

The chain carries TRBV4-1 and TRBJ2-2; 7 positions match TRBD1. CDR3 length equals 15 residues. CDR1 is MGHRA and CDR2 is YSYEKL in the germline V gene. The V gene end was trimmed by 6 bases and the J gene end by 0 bases; junction bases not matched to a gene: 4. The CDR3, as DNA: TGCGCCAGCAGGCAGACAGGGTCGAACACCGGGGAGCTGTTTTTT. It encodes CASRQTGSNTGELFF.

The sample holds one count of this clone. The chain joins TRBV20-1 to TRBJ2-7; tentatively, D is TRBD2 (6 bases). The germline gives CDR1 DFQATT, CDR2 SNEGSKA (reference sequence). Trimming stripped 6 bases from V and 5 bases from J, with 8 bases between. The CDR3 runs 10 residues. The CDR3 is CSAIADEQYF. CDR3 bases: TGCAGTGCAATAGCGGACGAGCAGTACTTC.

This chain uses TRBV6-1 with TRBJ1-5; TRBD1 aligns across 8 bases. The J segment lost 5 bases and the V segment lost 0 bases, leaving 3 bases of the junction unmatched. Germline V gene sequence: CDR1 MNHNS, CDR2 SASEGT. CDR3 size: 15 residues. The CDR3 reads CASSEAATGDQPQHF. CDR3 sequence (DNA): TGTGCCAGCAGTGAAGCCGCGACAGGGGATCAGCCCCAGCATTTT.

The chain links TRBV30 to TRBJ2-7; D may correspond to TRBD1 or TRBD2 (6 bases each). CDR3 length: 12 residues. V was pared by 5 bases and J by 7 bases, with 15 bases between. Per germline, CDR1 GTSNPN and CDR2 SVGIG (reference sequence). In DNA, the CDR3 is TGTGCCTGGGACCGGGGGCTTGGGGAGCAGTACTTC. This codes for CAWDRGLGEQYF.

This clone appeared a single time. The chain joins TRBV18 to TRBJ1-1, with D possibly TRBD1 on 5 matching bases. The germline V and J ends were trimmed by 3 bases and 5 bases, with 22 bases remaining between them. The germline V gene encodes CDR1 KGHSH and CDR2 LQKENI. The CDR3 is 17 amino acids. The CDR3 sequence is CASSPPIPRRGGTEAFF. CDR3 in DNA: TGTGCCAGCTCACCCCCGATCCCCCGGCGGGGCGGGACTGAAGCTTTCTTT. Full variable domain (rest looked up from reference TRBV18 and TRBJ1-1): NAGVMQNPRHLVRRRGQEARLRCSPMKGHSHVYWYRQLPEEGLKFMVYLQKENIIDESGMPKERFSAEFPKEGPSILRIQQVVRGDSAAYFCASSPPIPRRGGTEAFFGQGTRLTVV.

The V gene is TRBV5-1, the J gene TRBJ1-2; D ambiguous. The length of the CDR3 is 13 residues. Germline V gene lookup returns CDR1 SGHRS and CDR2 YFSETQ. Trimming removed 0 bases from V and 2 bases from J, with 5 bases in between. This chain's CDR3 is CASSLEVNYGYTF. The CDR3 nucleotides read TGCGCCAGCAGCTTGGAAGTAAACTATGGCTACACCTTC.

The rearrangement uses TRBV2 and TRBJ2-7; no clear D. The CDR3 is made up of 14 amino acids. The germline gives CDR1 SNHLY, CDR2 FYNNEI. Trimming removed 2 bases from V and 5 bases from J, with 13 bases in between. CDR3: CASSELGSTNEQYF. The CDR3 nucleotides read TGTGCCAGCAGTGAACTGGGATCGACGAACGAGCAGTACTTC.

This clone was seen a handful of times. The rearrangement uses TRBV6-5 and TRBJ2-7; TRBD2 matches 8 bases. V lost 10 bases, J lost 5 bases, and 1 base stayed unmatched. Germline V CDR1 and CDR2: MNHEY, SVGAGI. CDR3 length equals 10 residues. The CDR3 DNA follows: TGTGCCATCGGGGGGGACGAGCAGTACTTC. As protein: CAIGGDEQYF.

V and J are TRBV7-2 and TRBJ2-1; 7 positions match TRBD2. The germline gives CDR1 SGHTA, CDR2 FQGNSA. The CDR3 is 15 residues long. J was trimmed by 3 bases and V by 6 bases; bases with no gene match: 8. CDR3 region: CASSFTGGFYNEQFF. The CDR3 DNA is TGTGCCAGCAGTTTTACGGGAGGCTTCTACAATGAGCAGTTCTTC.

V usage is TRBV5-1 and J usage is TRBJ2-2; possibly TRBD1 or TRBD2 for D (5 bases each). The CDR3 totals 18 residues. Trimming removed 3 bases from V and 0 bases from J, with 18 bases in between. Germline CDR1 reads SGHRS; CDR2 reads YFSETQ. The CDR3: CASSWGLRERANTGELFF. CDR3 DNA sequence: TGCGCCAGCAGCTGGGGCCTGAGGGAGAGGGCGAACACCGGGGAGCTGTTTTTT.

This clone was counted between two and nine times. The chain carries TRBV4-1 and TRBJ2-7; a possible D gene is TRBD2 (6 bases). Trimming shortened V by 4 bases and J by 4 bases, and 14 bases separated the two germline ends. Per the germline V gene, CDR1 is MGHRA and CDR2 is YSYEKL. The CDR3 runs to 14 residues. This chain's CDR3 is CASSPKGEVYEQYF. Written as DNA, the CDR3 is TGCGCCAGCAGCCCCAAAGGGGAGGTTTACGAGCAGTACTTC.